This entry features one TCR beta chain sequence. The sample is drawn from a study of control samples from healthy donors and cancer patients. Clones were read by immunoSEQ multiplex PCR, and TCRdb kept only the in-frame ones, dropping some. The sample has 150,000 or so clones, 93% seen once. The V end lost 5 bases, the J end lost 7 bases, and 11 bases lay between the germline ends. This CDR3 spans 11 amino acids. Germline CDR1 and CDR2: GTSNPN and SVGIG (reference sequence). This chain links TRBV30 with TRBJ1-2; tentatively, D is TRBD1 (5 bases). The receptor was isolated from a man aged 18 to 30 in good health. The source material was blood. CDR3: CAWAAGGGYTF. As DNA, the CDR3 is TGTGCCTGGGCGGCCGGGGGTGGCTACACCTTC.